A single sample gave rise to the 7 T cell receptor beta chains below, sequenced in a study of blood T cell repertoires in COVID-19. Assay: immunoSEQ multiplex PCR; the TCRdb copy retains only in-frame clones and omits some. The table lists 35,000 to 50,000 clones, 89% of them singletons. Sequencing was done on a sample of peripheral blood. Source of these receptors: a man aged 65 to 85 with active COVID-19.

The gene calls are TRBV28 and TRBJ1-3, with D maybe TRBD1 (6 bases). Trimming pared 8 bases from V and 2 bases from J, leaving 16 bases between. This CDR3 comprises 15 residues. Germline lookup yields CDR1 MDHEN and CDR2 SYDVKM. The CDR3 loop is CASGSWTAPGNTIYF. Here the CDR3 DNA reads TGTGCCAGCGGCTCTTGGACAGCCCCTGGAAACACCATATATTTT.

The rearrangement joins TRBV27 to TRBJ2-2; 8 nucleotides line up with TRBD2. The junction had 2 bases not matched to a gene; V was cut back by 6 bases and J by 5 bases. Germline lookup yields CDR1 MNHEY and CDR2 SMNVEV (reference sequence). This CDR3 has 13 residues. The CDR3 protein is CASSRGGTGELFF. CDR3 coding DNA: TGTGCCAGCAGCCGGGGGGGGACCGGGGAGCTGTTTTTT.

The CDR3 sequence is CASSLLRGTGTDTQYF. The CDR3 DNA reads as TGTGCCAGCAGCTTATTGAGGGGGACAGGCACAGATACGCAGTATTTT. The rearrangement links TRBV11-2 to TRBJ2-3; 7 bases fit TRBD1. The CDR3 totals 16 residues. Trimming took 2 bases from V and 1 from J; bases not matched to a gene: 6. CDR1 and CDR2 (germline): SGHAT, FQNNGV.

As DNA, the CDR3 is TGTGCCAGCTCACCAAATGTGGGACAGACCTCCTACACCTTC. It is translated as CASSPNVGQTSYTF. This chain uses TRBV18 with TRBJ1-2; 7 nucleotides agree with TRBD1. This CDR3 has 14 amino acids. From germline, CDR1 is KGHSH and CDR2 LQKENI. V shed 2 bases and J 10 bases; nucleotides not matched to a gene: 10.

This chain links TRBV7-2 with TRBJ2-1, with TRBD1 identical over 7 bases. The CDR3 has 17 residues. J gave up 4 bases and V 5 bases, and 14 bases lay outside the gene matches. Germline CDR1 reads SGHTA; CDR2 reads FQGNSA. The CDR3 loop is CASSHDRETGRYNEQFF. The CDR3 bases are TGTGCCAGCAGCCACGATAGGGAGACAGGGAGATACAATGAGCAGTTCTTC.

CDR3 residues: CASSQVEGGSYEQYF. The CDR3 DNA sequence: TGTGCCAGCAGCCAAGTGGAAGGCGGTTCCTACGAGCAGTACTTC. The gene calls are TRBV3-1 (or the pseudogene TRBV3-2) and TRBJ2-7; no clear D gene. This CDR3 contains 15 residues. The V gene's germline CDR1 is LGHDT and CDR2 YNNKEL (reference sequence). Trimming shortened V by 1 base and J by 1 base, and 11 bases separated the two germline ends.

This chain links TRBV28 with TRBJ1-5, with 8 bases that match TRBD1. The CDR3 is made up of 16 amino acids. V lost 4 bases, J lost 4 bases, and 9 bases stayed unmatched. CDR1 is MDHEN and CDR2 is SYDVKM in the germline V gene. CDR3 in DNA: TGTGCCAGCAGTTCCCTTCAGGGGGCGCGAAATCAGCCCCAGCATTTT. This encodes CASSSLQGARNQPQHF. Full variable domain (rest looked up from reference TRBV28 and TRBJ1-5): DVKVTQSSRYLVKRTGEKVFLECVQDMDHENMFWYRQDPGLGLRLIYFSYDVKMKEKGDIPEGYSVSREKKERFSLILESASTNQTSMYLCASSSLQGARNQPQHFGDGTRLSIL.